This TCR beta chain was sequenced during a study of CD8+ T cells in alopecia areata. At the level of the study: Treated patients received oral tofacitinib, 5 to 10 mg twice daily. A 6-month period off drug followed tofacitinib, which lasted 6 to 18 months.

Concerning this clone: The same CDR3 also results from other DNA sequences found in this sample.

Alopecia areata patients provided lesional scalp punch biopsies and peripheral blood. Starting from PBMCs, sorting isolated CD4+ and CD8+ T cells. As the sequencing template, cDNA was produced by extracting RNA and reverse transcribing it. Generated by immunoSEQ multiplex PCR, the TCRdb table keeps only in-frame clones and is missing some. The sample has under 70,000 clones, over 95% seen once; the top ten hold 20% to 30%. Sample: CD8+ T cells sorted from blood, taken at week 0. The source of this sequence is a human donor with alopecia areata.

The CDR3 protein is CASSHDQRPVEAFF. The CDR3 DNA follows: TGCGCCAGCAGTCATGATCAACGGCCCGTTGAAGCTTTCTTT. The genes are TRBV4-1 and TRBJ1-1; D ambiguous. Germline lookup yields CDR1 MGHRA and CDR2 YSYEKL. This CDR3 has 14 amino acids. Trimming stripped 6 bases from V and 7 bases from J, with 18 bases between.